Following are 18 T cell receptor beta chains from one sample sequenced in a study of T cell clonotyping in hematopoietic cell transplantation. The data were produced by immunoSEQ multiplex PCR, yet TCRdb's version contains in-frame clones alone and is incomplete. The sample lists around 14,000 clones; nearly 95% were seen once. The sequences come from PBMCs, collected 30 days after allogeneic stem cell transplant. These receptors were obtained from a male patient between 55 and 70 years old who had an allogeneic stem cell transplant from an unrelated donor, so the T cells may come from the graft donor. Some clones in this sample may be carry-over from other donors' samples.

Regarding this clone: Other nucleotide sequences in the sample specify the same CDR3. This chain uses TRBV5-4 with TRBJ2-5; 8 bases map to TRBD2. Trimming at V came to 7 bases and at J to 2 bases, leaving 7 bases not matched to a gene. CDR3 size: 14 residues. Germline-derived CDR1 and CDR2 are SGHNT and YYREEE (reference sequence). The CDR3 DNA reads TGTGCCAGCTCTTTAGCGGGGACGCAAGAGACCCAGTACTTC. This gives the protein CASSLAGTQETQYF.

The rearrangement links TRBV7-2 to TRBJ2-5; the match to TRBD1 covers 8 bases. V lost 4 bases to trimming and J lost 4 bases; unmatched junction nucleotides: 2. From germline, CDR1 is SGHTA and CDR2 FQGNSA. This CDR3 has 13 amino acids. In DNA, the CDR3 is TGTGCCAGCAGCTCCGACAGGGGAGAGACCCAGTACTTC. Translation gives CASSSDRGETQYF.

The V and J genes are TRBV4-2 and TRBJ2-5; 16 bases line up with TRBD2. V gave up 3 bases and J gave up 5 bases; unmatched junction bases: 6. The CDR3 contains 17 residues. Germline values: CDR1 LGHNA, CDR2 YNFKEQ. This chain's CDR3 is CASSQGTSGGAEETQYF. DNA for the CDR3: TGTGCCAGCAGCCAGGGGACTAGCGGGGGGGCCGAGGAGACCCAGTACTTC.

The CDR3 DNA reads TGTGCCATCAGTGTTGCCAGGGGGCCACAAGAGACCCAGTACTTC. Amino acid sequence: CAISVARGPQETQYF. The chain recombines TRBV10-3 with TRBJ2-5; 8 bases are a match to TRBD1. V was clipped by 4 bases and J by 2 bases; unmatched bases: 6. The length of the CDR3 is 15 residues. Looked up from germline, CDR1 is ENHRY and CDR2 is SYGVKD.

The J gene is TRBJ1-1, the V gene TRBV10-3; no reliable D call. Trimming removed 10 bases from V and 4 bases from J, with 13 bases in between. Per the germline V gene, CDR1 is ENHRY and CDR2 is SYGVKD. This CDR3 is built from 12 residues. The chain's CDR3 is CATSPGSTEAFF. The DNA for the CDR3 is TGTGCCACCTCCCCGGGCAGCACTGAAGCTTTCTTT.

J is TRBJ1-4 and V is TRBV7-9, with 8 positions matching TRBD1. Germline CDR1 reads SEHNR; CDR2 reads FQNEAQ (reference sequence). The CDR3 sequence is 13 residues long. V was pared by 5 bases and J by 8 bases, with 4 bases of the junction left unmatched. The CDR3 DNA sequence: TGTGCCAGCAGCATCCGACAGGGGGAAAAACTGTTTTTT. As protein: CASSIRQGEKLFF. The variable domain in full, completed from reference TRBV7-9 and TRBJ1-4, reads DTGVSQNPRHKITKRGQNVTFRCDPISEHNRLYWYRQTLGQGPEFLTYFQNEAQLEKSRLLSDRFSAERPKGSFSTLEIQRTEQGDSAMYLCASSIRQGEKLFFGSGTQLSVL.

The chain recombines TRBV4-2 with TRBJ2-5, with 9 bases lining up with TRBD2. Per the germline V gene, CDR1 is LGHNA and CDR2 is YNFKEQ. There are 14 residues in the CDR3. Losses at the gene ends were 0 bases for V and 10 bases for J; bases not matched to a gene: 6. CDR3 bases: TGTGCCAGCAGCCAAGATAGCGGGGGTTCTGTCCAGTACTTC. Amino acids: CASSQDSGGSVQYF.

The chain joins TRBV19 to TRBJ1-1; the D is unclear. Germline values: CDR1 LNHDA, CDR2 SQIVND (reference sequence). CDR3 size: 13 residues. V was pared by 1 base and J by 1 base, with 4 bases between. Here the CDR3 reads CASSIARNTEAFF. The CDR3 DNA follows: TGTGCCAGTAGTATAGCCAGGAACACTGAAGCTTTCTTT.

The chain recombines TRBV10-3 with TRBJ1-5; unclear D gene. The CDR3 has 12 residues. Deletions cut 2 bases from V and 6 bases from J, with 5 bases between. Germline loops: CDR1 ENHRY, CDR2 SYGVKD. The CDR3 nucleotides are TGTGCCATCAGTGAGATGGGTCAGCCCCAGCATTTT. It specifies CAISEMGQPQHF.

The CDR3 DNA reads TGTGCCAGCAGCGTAGGGGGGACAGGGCTCCCTATGAACACTGAAGCTTTCTTT. Protein product: CASSVGGTGLPMNTEAFF. The chain joins TRBV9 to TRBJ1-1; 9 positions match TRBD1. This CDR3 has 18 residues. The germline V gene encodes CDR1 SGDLS and CDR2 YYNGEE. V trimming: 0 bases; J trimming: 0 bases; junction bases outside the gene matches: 9.

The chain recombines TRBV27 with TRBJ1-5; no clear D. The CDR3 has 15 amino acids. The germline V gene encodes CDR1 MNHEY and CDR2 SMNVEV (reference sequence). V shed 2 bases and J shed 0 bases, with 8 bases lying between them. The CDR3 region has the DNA TGTGCCAGCAGTTTAGGCCCGGGTAGCAATCAGCCCCAGCATTTT. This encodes CASSLGPGSNQPQHF.

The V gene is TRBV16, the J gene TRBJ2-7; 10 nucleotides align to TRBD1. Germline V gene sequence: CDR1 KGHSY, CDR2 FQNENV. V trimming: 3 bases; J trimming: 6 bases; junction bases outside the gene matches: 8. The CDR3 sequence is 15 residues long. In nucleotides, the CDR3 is TGTGCCAGCAGCCAGACCGGGACAGGGGCTGGCGAGCAGTACTTC. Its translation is CASSQTGTGAGEQYF. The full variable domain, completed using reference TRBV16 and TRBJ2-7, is GEEVAQTPKHLVRGEGQKAKLYCAPIKGHSYVFWYQQVLKNEFKFLISFQNENVFDETGMPKERFSAKCLPNSPCSLEIQATKLEDSAVYFCASSQTGTGAGEQYFGPGTRLTVT.

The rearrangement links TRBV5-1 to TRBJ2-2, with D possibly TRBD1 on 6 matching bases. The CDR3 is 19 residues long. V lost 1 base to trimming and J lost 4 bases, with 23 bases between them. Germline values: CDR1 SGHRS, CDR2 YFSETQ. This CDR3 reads CASSLWARGLPGSTGELFF. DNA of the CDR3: TGCGCCAGCAGCTTGTGGGCCAGGGGCCTCCCTGGGAGCACCGGGGAGCTGTTTTTT.

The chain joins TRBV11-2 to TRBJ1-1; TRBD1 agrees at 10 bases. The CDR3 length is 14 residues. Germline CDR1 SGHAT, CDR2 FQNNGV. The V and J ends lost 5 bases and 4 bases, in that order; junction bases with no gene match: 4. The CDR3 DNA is TGTGCCAGCAGCCATGGACAGGGGGGCACTGAAGCTTTCTTT. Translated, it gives CASSHGQGGTEAFF.

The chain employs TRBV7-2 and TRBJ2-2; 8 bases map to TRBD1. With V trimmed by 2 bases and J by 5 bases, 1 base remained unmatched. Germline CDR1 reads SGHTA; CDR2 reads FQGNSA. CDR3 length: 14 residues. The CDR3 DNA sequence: TGTGCCAGCAGCTTACGACAGGGGACCGGGGAGCTGTTTTTT. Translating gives CASSLRQGTGELFF.

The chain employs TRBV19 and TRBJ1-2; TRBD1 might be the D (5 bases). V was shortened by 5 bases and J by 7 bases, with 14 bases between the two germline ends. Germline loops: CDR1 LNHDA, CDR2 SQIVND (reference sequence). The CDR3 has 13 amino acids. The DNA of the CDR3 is TGTGCCAGTAGTTCAGGGAGGGCGGGTGGCTACACCTTC. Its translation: CASSSGRAGGYTF.

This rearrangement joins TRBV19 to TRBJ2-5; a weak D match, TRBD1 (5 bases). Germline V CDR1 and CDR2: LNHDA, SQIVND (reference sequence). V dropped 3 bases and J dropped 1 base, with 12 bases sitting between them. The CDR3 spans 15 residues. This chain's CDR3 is CASSISTGRQETQYF. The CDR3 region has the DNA TGTGCCAGTAGTATCTCTACAGGTCGCCAAGAGACCCAGTACTTC.

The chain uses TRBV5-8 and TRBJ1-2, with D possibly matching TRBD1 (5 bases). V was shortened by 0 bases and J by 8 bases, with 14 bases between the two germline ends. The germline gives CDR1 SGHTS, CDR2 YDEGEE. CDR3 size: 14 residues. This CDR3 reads CASSLGGLRVGYTF. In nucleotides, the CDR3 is TGTGCCAGCAGCTTGGGGGGCCTGAGGGTCGGCTACACCTTC.